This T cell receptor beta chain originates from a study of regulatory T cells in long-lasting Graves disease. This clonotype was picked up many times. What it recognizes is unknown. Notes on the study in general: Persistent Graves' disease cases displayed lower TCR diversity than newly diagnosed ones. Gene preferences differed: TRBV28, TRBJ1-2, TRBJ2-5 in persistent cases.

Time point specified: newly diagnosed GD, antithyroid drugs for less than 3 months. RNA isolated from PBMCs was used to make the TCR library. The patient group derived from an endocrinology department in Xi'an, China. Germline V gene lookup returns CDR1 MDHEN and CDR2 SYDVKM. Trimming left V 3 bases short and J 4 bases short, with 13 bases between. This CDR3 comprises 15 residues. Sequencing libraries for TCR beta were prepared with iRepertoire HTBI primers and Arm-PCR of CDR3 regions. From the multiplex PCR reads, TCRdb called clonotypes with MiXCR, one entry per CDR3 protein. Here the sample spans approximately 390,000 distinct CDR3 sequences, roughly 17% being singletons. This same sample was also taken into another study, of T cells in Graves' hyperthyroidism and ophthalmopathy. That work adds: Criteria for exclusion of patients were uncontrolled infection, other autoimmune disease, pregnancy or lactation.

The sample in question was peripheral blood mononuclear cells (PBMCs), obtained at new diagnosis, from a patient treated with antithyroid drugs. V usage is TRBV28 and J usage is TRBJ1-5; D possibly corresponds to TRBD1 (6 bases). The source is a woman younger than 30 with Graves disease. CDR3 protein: CASSFLTGNNQPQHF. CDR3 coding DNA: TGTGCCAGCAGTTTTCTAACAGGGAATAATCAGCCCCAGCATTTT.